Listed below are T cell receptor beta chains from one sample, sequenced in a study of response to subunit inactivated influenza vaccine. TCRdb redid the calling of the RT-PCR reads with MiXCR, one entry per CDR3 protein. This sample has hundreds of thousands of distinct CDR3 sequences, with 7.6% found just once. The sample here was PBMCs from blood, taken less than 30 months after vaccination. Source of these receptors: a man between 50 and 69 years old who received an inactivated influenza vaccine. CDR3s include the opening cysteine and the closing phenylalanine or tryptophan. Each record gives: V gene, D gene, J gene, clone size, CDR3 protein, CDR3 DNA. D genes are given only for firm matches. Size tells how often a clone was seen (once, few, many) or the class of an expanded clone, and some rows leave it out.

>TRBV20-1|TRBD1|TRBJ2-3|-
CSAPPLQGVSDTQYF
TGCAGTGCCCCTCCTCTGCAGGGGGTTTCAGATACGCAGTATTTT
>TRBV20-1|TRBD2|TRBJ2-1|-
CSAPPLSGRRPKQFF
TGCAGTGCTCCCCCCCTTAGCGGGAGGCGGCCAAAGCAGTTCTTC
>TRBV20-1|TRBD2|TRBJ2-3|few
CSAPPLRELTDTQYF
TGCAGTGCCCCCCCCTTGCGGGAGCTCACAGATACGCAGTATTTT
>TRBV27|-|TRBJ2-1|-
CASSFATGREQFF
TGTGCCAGCAGTTTCGCTACAGGGCGCGAGCAGTTCTTC
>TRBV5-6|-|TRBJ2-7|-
CASSRTGPAYEQYF
TGTGCCAGCAGTCGAACCGGGCCCGCCTACGAGCAGTACTTC
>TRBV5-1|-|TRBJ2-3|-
CASRIDLSDTQYF
TGCGCCAGCAGAATAGATCTCTCAGATACGCAGTATTTT
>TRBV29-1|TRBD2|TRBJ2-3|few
CSVPSLLAVFTDTQYF
TGCAGCGTTCCCAGCCTACTAGCGGTTTTCACAGATACGCAGTATTTT
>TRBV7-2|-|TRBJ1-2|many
CASSPQGFYGYTF
TGTGCCAGCAGCCCGCAGGGGTTCTATGGCTACACCTTC
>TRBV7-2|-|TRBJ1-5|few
CASSGETGWFQPQHF
TGTGCCAGCAGCGGCGAAACAGGGTGGTTTCAGCCCCAGCATTTT
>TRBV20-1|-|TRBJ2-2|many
CSARDRGSTGELFF
TGCAGTGCTAGAGATCGTGGCAGCACCGGGGAGCTGTTTTTT
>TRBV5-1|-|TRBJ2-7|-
CASSLSGFYEQYF
TGCGCCAGCAGCTTGTCAGGGTTCTACGAGCAGTACTTC
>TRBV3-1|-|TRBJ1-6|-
CASKTLTDNSPLHF
TGTGCCAGCAAAACCTTAACAGATAATTCACCCCTCCACTTT
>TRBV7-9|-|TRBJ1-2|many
CASRVAGRRANYGYTF
TGTGCCAGCAGGGTAGCGGGTAGGAGAGCTAACTATGGCTACACCTTC